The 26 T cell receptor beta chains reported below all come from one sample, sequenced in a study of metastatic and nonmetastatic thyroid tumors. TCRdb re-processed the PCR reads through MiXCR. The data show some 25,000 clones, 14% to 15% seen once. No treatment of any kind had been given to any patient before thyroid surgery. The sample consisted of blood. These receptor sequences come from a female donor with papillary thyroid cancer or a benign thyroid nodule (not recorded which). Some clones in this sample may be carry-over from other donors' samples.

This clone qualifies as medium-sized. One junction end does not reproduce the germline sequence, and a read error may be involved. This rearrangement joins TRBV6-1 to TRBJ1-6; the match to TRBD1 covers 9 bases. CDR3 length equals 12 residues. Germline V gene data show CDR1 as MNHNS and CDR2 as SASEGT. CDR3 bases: TGTGCCAGCAGTGCTCCTCGGGACAGGGTGGTGTTT. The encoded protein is CASSAPRDRVVF.

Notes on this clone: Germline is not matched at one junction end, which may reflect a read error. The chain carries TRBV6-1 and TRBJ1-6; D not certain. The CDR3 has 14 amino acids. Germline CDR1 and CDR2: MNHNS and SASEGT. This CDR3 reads CVSSGRSLNSPLHF. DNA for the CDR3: TGTGTCAGCAGTGGGAGGTCCTTGAATTCACCCCTCCACTTT.

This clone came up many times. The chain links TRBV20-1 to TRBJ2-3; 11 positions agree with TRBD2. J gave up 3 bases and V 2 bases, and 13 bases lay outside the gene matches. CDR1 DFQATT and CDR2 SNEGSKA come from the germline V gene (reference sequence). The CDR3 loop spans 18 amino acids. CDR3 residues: CSARPAEVAGGWTDTQYF. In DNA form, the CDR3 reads TGCAGTGCTAGACCCGCCGAGGTAGCGGGAGGGTGGACAGATACGCAGTATTTT.

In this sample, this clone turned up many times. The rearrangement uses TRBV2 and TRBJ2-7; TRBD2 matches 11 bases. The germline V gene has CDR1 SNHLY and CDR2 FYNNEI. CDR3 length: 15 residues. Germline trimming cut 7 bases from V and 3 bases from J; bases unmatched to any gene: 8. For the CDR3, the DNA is TGTGCCAGCACCGGGCCGGGACTAGCGGACTACGAGCAGTACTTC. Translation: CASTGPGLADYEQYF.

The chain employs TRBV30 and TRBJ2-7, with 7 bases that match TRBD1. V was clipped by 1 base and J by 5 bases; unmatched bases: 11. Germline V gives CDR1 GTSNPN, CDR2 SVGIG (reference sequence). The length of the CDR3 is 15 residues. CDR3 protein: CAWSANDRAGDEQYF. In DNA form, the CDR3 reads TGTGCCTGGAGTGCTAACGACAGGGCTGGGGACGAGCAGTACTTC. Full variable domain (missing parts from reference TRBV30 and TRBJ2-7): SQTIHQWPATLVQPVGSPLSLECTVEGTSNPNLYWYRQAAGRGLQLLFYSVGIGQISSEVPQNLSASRPQDRQFILSSKKLLLSDSGFYLCAWSANDRAGDEQYFGPGTRLTVT.

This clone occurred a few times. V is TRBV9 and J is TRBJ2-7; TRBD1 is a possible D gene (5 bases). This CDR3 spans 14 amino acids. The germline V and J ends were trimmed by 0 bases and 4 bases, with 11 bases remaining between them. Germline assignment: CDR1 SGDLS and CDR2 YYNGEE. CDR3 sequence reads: CASSVDLGEYEQYF. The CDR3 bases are TGTGCCAGCAGCGTAGATTTAGGGGAATACGAGCAGTACTTC.

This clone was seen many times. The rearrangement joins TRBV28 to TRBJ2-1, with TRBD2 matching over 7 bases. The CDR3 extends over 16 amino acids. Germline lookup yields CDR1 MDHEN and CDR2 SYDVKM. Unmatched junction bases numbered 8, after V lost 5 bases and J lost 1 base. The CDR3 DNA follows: TGTGCCAGCAGTCTTCGCGGGAGCCCTTCCTACAATGAGCAGTTCTTC. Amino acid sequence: CASSLRGSPSYNEQFF.

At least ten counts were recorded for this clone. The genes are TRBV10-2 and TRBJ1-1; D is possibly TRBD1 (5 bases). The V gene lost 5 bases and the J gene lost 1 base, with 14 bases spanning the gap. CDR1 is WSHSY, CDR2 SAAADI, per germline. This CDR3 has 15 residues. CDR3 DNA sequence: TGCGCCAGCAGTAAACGTAGACAGCAGAACACTGAAGCTTTCTTT. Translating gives CASSKRRQQNTEAFF.

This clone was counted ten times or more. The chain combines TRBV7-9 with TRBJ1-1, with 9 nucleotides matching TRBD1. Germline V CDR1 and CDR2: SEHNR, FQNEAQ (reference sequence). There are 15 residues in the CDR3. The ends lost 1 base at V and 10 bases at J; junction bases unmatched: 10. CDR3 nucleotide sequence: TGTGCCAGCAGCTTAGTAGGGGACAGGGAAAATGGAGCTTTCTTT. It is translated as CASSLVGDRENGAFF.

The DNA for the CDR3 is TGCAGTGCTAGAGATCGGACTAGCGGGACCACTGGGGAGCAGTACTTC. Encoded protein: CSARDRTSGTTGEQYF. The chain combines TRBV20-1 with TRBJ2-7; TRBD2 matches 12 bases. Germline CDR1 reads DFQATT; CDR2 reads SNEGSKA (reference sequence). Trimming at V came to 0 bases and at J to 7 bases, leaving 10 bases not matched to a gene. The CDR3 length is 16 residues.

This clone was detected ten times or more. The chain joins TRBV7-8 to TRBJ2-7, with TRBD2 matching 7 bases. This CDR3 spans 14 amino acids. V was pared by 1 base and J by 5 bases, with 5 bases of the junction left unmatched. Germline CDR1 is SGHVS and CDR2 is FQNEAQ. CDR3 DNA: TGTGCCAGCAGCTTAGGAGGCGGGAGCGACGAGCAGTACTTC. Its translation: CASSLGGGSDEQYF.

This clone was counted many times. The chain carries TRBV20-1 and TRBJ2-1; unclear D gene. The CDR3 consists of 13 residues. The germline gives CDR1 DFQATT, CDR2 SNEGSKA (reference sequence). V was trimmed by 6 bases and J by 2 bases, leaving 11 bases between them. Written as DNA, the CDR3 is TGCAGTGCGCGGACCCCTACCTACAATGAGCAGTTCTTC. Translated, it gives CSARTPTYNEQFF.

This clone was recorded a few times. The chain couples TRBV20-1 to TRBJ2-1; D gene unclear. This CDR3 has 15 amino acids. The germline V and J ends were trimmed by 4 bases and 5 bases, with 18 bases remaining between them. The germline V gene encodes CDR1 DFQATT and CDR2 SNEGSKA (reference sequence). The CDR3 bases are TGCAGTGCTACCAGAAGCTGTAGGGCCCACAATGAGCAGTTCTTC. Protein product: CSATRSCRAHNEQFF.

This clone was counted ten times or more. The CDR3 loop reads CASSLDRDVDEQYF. CDR3 DNA sequence: TGTGCCAGTAGCCTGGACAGGGACGTCGACGAGCAGTACTTC. The J gene is TRBJ2-7, the V gene TRBV19, with 8 bases identical to TRBD1. Germline assignment: CDR1 LNHDA and CDR2 SQIVND (reference sequence). The CDR3 spans 14 residues. Trimming took 6 bases from V and 5 from J; bases not matched to a gene: 9.

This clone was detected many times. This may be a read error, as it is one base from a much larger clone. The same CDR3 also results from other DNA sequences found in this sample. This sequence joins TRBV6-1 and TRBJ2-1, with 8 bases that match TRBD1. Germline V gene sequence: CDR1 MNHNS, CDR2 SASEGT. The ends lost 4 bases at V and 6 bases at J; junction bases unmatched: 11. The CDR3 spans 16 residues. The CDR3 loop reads CASSGSGTGNINEQFF. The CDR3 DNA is TGTGCCAGCAGTGGGTCCGGGACAGGTAATATCAATGAGCAGTTCTTC.

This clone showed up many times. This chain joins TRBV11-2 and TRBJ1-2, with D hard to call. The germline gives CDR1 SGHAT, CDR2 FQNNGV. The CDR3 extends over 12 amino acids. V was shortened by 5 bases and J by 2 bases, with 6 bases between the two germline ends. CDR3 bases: TGTGCCAGCAGCGTGGGAAACTATGGCTACACCTTC. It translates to CASSVGNYGYTF.

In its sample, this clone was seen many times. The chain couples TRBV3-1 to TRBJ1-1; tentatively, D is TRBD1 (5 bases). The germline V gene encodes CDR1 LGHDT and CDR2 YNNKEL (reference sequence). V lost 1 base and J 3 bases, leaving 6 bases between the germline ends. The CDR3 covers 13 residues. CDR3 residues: CASSQGGDTEAFF. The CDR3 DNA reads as TGTGCCAGCAGCCAAGGGGGGGACACTGAAGCTTTCTTT.

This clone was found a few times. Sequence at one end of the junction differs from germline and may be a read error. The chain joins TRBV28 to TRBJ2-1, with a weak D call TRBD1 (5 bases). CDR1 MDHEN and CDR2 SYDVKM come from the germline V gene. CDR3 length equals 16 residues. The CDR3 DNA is TGTGCCAGCAGTTTTAACCAGGGTAGCTCCGACAATGAGAAGTTCTTC. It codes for CASSFNQGSSDNEKFF. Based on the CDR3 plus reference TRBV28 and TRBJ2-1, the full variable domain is DVKVTQSSRYLVKRTGEKVFLECVQDMDHENMFWYRQDPGLGLRLIYFSYDVKMKEKGDIPEGYSVSREKKERFSLILESASTNQTSMYLCASSFNQGSSDNEKFFGPGTRLTVL.

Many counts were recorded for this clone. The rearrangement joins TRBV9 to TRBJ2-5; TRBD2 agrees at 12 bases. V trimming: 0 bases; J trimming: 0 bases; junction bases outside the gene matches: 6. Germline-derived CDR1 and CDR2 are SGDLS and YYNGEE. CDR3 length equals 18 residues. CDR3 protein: CASSVGTSGIPHQETQYF. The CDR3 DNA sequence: TGTGCCAGCAGCGTAGGGACTAGCGGGATACCACACCAAGAGACCCAGTACTTC.

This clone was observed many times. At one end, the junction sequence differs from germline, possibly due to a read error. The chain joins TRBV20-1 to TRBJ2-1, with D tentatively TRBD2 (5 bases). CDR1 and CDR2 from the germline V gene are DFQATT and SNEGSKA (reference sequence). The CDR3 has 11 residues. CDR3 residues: CSTRRWAEQFF. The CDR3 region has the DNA TGCAGTACTAGAAGGTGGGCGGAGCAGTTCTTC.

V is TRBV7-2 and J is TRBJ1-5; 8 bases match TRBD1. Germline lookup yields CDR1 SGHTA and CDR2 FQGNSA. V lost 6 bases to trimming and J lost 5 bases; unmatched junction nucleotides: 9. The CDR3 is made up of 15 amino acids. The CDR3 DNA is TGTGCCAGCAGACCGGGACAGGTTGCGTATCAGCCCCAGCATTTT. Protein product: CASRPGQVAYQPQHF. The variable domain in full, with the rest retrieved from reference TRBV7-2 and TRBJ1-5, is GAGVSQSPSNKVTEKGKDVELRCDPISGHTALYWYRQSLGQGLEFLIYFQGNSAPDKSGLPSDRFSAERTGGSVSTLTIQRTQQEDSAVYLCASRPGQVAYQPQHFGDGTRLSIL.

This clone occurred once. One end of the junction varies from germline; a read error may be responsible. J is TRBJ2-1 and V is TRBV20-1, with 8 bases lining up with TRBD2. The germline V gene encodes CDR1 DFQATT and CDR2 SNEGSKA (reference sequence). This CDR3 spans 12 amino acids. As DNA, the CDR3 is TGCAGTGCACGGACTAGCAGGACTCTTTGCGTCTTC. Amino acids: CSARTSRTLCVF.

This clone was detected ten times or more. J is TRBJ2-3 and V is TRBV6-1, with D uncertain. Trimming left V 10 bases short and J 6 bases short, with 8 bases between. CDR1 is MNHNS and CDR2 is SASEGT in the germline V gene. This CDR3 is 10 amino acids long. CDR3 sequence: CATNSDTQYF. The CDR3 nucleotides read TGTGCCACCAATTCGGATACGCAGTATTTT.

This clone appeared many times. The CDR3 reads CASSRGNTIYF. DNA of the CDR3: TGTGCCAGCAGTAGAGGAAACACCATATATTTT. The chain is built from TRBV6-1 and TRBJ1-3; the D is unclear. In germline, CDR1 is MNHNS, CDR2 SASEGT. With 5 bases removed from V and 4 bases from J, the gap between germline ends came to 3 bases. The CDR3 spans 11 residues.

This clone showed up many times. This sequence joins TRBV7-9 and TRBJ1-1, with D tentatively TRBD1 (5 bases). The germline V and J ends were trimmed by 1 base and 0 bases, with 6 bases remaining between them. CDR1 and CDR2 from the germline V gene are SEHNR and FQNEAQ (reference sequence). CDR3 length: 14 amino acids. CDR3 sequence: CASSLGGVNTEAFF. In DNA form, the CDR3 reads TGTGCCAGCAGCTTAGGGGGGGTGAACACTGAAGCTTTCTTT.

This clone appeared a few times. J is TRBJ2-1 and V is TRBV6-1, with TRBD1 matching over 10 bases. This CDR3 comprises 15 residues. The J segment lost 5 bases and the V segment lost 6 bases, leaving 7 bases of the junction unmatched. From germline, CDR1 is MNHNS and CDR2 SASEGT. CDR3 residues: CASRRGQGPNNEQFF. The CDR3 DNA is TGTGCCAGCAGAAGGGGACAGGGGCCAAACAATGAGCAGTTCTTC.